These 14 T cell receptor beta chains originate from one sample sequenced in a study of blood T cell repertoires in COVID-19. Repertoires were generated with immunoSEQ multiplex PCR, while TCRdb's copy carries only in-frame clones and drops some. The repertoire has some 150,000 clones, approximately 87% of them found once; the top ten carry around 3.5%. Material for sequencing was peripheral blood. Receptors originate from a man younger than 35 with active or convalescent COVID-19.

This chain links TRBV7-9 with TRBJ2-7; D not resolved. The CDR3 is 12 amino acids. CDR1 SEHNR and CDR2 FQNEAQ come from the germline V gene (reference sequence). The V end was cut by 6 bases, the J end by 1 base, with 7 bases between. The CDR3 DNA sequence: TGTGCCAGCAGTCCAGGATCCTACGAGCAGTACTTC. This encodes CASSPGSYEQYF.

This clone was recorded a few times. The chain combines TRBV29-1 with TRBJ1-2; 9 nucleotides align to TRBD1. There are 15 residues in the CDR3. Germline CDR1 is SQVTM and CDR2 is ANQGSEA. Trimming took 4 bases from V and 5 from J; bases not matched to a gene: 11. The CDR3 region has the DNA TGCAGCGTTGGATCTCGGGACAGGGCCGATTATGGCTACACCTTC. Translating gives CSVGSRDRADYGYTF.

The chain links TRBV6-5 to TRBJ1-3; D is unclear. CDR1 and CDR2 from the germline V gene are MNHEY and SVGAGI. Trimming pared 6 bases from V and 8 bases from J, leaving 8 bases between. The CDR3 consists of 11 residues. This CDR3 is CASRGEDTIYF. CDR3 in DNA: TGTGCCAGCAGGGGCGAAGACACCATATATTTT.

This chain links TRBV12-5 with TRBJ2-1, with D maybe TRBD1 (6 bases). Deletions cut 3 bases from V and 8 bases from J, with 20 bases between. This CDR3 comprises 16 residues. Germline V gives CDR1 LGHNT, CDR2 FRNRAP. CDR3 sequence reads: CASGFVQGWLVDEQFF. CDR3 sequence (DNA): TGTGCTAGTGGTTTCGTACAGGGTTGGTTAGTCGATGAGCAGTTCTTC.

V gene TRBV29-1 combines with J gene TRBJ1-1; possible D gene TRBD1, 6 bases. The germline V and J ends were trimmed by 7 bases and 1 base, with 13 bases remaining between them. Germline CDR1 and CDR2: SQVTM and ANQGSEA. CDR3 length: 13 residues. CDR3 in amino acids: CSARTVRNTEAFF. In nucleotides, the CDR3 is TGCAGCGCCCGGACAGTGAGGAACACTGAAGCTTTCTTT.

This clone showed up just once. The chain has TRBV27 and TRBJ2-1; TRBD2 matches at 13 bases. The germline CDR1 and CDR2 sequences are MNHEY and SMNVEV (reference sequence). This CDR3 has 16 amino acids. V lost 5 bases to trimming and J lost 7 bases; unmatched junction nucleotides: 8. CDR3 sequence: CASSTTSGGALNEQFF. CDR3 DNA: TGTGCCAGCAGTACAACTAGCGGGGGGGCCTTAAATGAGCAGTTCTTC.

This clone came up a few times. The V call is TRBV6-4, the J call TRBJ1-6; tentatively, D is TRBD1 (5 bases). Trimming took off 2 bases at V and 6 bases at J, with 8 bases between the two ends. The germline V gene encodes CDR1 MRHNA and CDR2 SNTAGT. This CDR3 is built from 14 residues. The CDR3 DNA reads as TGTGCCAGCAGTGACGGCAGGGCTAATTCACCCCTCCACTTT. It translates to CASSDGRANSPLHF.

CDR3 region: CASSGGLENNQPQHF. CDR3 nucleotides: TGTGCCAGCAGTGGGGGACTCGAAAACAATCAGCCCCAGCATTTT. The chain is built from TRBV2 and TRBJ1-5; a weak D match, TRBD1 (5 bases). V was clipped by 4 bases and J by 3 bases, with 13 bases between them. The germline gives CDR1 SNHLY, CDR2 FYNNEI. This CDR3 spans 15 amino acids.

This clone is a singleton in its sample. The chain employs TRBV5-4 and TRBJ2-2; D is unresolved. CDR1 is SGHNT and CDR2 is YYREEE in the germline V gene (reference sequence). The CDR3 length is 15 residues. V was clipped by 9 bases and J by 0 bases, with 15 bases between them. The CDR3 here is CAIRSRNANTGELFF. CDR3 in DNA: TGTGCCATCAGGTCCAGGAACGCGAACACCGGGGAGCTGTTTTTT.

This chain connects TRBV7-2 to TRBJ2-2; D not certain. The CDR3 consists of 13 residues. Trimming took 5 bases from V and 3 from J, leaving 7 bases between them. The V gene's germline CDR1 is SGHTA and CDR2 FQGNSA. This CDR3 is CASSIDYTGELFF. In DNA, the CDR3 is TGTGCCAGCAGCATCGACTACACCGGGGAGCTGTTTTTT.

The CDR3: CASSNPGFEQYV. For the CDR3, the DNA is TGTGCCAGCAGTAACCCAGGGTTCGAGCAGTACGTC. The chain combines TRBV6-5 with TRBJ2-7; D is possibly TRBD1 (5 bases). V was trimmed by 5 bases and J by 6 bases, leaving 11 bases between them. This CDR3 spans 12 amino acids. The V gene's germline CDR1 is MNHEY and CDR2 SVGAGI.

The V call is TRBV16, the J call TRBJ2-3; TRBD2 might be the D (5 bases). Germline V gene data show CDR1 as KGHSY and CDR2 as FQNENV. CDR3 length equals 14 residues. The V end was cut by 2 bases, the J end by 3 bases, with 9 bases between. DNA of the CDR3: TGTGCCAGCAGCCAAGAGCGGTTAACAGATACGCAGTATTTT. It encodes CASSQERLTDTQYF.

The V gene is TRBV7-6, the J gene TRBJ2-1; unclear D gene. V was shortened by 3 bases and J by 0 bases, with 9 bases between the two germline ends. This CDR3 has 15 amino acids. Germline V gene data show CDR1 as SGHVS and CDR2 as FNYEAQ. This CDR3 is CASSFSSSSYNEQFF. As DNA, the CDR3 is TGTGCCAGCAGCTTCTCAAGTAGCTCCTACAATGAGCAGTTCTTC.

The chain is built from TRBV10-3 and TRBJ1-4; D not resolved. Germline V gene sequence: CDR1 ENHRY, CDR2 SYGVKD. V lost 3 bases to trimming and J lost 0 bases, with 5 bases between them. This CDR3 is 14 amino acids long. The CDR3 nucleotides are TGTGCCATCAGTGACGGTGCAACTAATGAAAAACTGTTTTTT. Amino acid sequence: CAISDGATNEKLFF.